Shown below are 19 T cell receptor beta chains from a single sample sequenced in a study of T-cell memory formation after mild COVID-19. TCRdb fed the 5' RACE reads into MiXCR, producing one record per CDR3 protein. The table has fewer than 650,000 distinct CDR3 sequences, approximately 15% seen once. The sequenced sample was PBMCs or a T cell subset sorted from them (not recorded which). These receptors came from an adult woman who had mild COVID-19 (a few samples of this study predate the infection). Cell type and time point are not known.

CDR3 coding DNA: TGCGCCAGCAGCTTGGGATCGTTTAGGGGAAATGAGCAGTTCTTC. As protein: CASSLGSFRGNEQFF. The V call is TRBV5-1, the J call TRBJ2-1; TRBD1 is a possible D gene (5 bases). Germline lookup yields CDR1 SGHRS and CDR2 YFSETQ. Trimming cost V 0 bases and J 7 bases, with 14 bases left between them. The CDR3 is 15 residues long.

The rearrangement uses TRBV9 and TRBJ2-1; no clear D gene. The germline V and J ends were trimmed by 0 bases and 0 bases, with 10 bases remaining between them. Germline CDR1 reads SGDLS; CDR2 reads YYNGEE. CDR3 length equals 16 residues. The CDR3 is CASSVAGESSYNEQFF. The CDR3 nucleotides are TGTGCCAGCAGCGTAGCGGGCGAGAGCTCCTACAATGAGCAGTTCTTC.

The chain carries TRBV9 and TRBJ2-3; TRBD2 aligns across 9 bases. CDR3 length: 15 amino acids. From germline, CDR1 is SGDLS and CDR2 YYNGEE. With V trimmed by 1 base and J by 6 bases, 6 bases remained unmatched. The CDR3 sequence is CASSVRAGGGDTQYF. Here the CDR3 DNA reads TGTGCCAGCAGCGTACGAGCGGGGGGTGGGGATACGCAGTATTTT. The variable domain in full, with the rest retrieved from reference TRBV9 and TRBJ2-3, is DSGVTQTPKHLITATGQRVTLRCSPRSGDLSVYWYQQSLDQGLQFLIQYYNGEERAKGNILERFSAQQFPDLHSELNLSSLELGDSALYFCASSVRAGGGDTQYFGPGTRLTVL.

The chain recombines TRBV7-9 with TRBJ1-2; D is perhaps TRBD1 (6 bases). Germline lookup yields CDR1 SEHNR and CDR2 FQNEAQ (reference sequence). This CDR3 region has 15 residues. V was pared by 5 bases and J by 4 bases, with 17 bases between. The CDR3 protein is CASSPDWGGGYGYTF. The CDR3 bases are TGTGCCAGCAGCCCCGATTGGGGGGGCGGCTATGGCTACACCTTC.

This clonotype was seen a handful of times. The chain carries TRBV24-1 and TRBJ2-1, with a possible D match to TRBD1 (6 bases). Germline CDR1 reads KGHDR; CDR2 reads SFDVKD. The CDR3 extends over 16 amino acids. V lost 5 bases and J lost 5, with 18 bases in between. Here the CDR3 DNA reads TGTGCCACCAGTGGAGTAGGACAGTATACAAACAATGAGCAGTTCTTC. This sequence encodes CATSGVGQYTNNEQFF.

The DNA for the CDR3 is TGTGCCACCAGCAGAGCGCCGACAGGGAGATACGAGCAGTACTTC. This translates into CATSRAPTGRYEQYF. This chain joins TRBV15 and TRBJ2-7; 7 bases fit TRBD1. V lost 1 base to trimming and J lost 4 bases; unmatched junction nucleotides: 7. The CDR3 consists of 15 residues. The V gene's germline CDR1 is LNHNV and CDR2 YYDKDF (reference sequence).

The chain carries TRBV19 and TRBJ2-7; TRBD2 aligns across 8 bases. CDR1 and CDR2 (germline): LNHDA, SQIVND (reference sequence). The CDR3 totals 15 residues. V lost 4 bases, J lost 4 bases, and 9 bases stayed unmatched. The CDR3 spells CASSSPTSGRYEQYF. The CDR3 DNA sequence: TGTGCCAGTAGTAGCCCTACTAGCGGTAGATACGAGCAGTACTTC. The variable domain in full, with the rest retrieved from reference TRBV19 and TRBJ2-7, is DGGITQSPKYLFRKEGQNVTLSCEQNLNHDAMYWYRQDPGQGLRLIYYSQIVNDFQKGDIAEGYSVSREKKESFPLTVTSAQKNPTAFYLCASSSPTSGRYEQYFGPGTRLTVT.

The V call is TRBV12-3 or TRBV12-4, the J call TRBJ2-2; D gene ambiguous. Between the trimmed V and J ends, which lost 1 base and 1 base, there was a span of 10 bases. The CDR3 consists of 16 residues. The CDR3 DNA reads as TGTGCCAGCAGTTTAGGAGACTCACGGAACACCGGGGAGCTGTTTTTT. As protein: CASSLGDSRNTGELFF.

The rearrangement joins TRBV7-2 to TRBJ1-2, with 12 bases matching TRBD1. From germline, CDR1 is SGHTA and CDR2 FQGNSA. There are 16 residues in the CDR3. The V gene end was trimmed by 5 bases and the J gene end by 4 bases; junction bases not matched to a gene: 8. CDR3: CASSPTGQGAGYGYTF. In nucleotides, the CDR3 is TGTGCCAGCAGCCCGACGGGACAGGGGGCCGGCTATGGCTACACCTTC.

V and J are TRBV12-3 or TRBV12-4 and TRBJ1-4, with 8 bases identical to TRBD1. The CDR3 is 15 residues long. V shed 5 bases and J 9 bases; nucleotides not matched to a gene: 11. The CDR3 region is CASSGQGGLGKKLFF. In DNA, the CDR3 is TGTGCCAGCAGTGGACAGGGCGGGTTAGGGAAAAAACTGTTTTTT.

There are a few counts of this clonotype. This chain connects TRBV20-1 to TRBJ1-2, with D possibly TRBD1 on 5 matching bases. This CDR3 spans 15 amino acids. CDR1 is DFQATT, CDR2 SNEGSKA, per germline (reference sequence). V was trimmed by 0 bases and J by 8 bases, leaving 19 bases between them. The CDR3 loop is CSARDPITGERGYTF. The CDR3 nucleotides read TGCAGTGCTAGAGATCCTATAACAGGAGAAAGGGGCTACACCTTC.

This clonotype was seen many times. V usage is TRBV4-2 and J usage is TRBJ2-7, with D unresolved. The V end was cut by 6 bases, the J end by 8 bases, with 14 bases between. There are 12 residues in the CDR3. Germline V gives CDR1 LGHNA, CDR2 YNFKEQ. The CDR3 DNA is TGTGCCAGCAGTCCGGACCTGGAGCAGCAGTACTTC. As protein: CASSPDLEQQYF.

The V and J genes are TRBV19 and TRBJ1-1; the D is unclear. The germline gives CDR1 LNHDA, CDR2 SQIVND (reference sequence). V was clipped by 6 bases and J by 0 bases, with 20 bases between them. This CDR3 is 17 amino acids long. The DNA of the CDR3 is TGTGCCAGTAGAATAAGAAACCGCCGGGCCATGAACACTGAAGCTTTCTTT. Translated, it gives CASRIRNRRAMNTEAFF. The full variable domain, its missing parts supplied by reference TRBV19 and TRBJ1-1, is DGGITQSPKYLFRKEGQNVTLSCEQNLNHDAMYWYRQDPGQGLRLIYYSQIVNDFQKGDIAEGYSVSREKKESFPLTVTSAQKNPTAFYLCASRIRNRRAMNTEAFFGQGTRLTVV.

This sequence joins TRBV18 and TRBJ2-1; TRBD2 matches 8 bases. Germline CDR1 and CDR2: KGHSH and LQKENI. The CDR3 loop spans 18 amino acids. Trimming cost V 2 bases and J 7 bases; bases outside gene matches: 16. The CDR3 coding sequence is TGTGCCAGCTCACCAAGACCGCTGCCCGGGGGGGGCCTAAATGAGCAGTTCTTC. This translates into CASSPRPLPGGGLNEQFF.

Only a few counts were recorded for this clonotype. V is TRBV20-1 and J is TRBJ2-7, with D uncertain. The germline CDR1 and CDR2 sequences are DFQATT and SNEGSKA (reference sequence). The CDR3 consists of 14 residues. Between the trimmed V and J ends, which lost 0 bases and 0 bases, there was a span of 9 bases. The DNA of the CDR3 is TGCAGTGCTAGAGAAGAGTCGTACTCCTACGAGCAGTACTTC. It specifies CSAREESYSYEQYF.

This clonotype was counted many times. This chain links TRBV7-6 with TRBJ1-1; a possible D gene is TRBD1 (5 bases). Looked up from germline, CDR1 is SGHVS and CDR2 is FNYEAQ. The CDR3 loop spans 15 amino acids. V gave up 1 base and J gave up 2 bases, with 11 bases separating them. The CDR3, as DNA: TGTGCCAGCAGCTTAGAGGGACCAATAAACACTGAAGCTTTCTTT. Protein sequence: CASSLEGPINTEAFF.

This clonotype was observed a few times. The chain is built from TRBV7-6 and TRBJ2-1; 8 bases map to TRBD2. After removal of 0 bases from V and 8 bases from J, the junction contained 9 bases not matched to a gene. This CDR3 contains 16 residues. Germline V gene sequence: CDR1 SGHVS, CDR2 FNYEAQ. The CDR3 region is CASSLASGTRVHEQFF. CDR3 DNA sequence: TGTGCCAGCAGCTTAGCTTCCGGGACTAGGGTCCATGAGCAGTTCTTC.

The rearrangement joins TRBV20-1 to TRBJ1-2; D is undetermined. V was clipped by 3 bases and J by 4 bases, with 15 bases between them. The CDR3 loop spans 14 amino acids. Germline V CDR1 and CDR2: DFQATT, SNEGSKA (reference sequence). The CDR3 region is CSASDLSGFYGYTF. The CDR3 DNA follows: TGCAGTGCTAGCGACTTAAGCGGCTTCTATGGCTACACCTTC.

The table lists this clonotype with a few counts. The CDR3 region has the DNA TGTGCCACCAGCAGTGAGCCCCGCGGACAGGGTTTTGGCTACACCTTC. It yields the protein CATSSEPRGQGFGYTF. The chain links TRBV15 to TRBJ1-2; 8 nucleotides line up with TRBD1. With 3 bases clipped from V and 7 bases from J, the junction kept 13 bases outside the gene matches. Germline lookup yields CDR1 LNHNV and CDR2 YYDKDF (reference sequence). This CDR3 region has 16 residues.